This entry lists 32 T cell receptor beta chains sequenced from one sample in a study of T cells expressing NK-cell markers. TCRdb re-called the 5' RACE reads; one entry per CDR3 protein, DNA not given. Its listing shows approximately 380,000 distinct CDR3 sequences. Specimen: blood T cells: a sorted CD56 or NKG2C T cell subset, CD4+ or CD8+ T cells, or bulk PBMC T cells (not recorded which). These receptors came from a man aged 18-69 years in good health.

The chain recombines TRBV6-6 with TRBJ2-1. The CDR3 has 13 residues. Germline CDR1 is MNHNY and CDR2 is SVGAGI (reference sequence). This CDR3 reads CASSYPNNNEQFF.

The J gene is TRBJ2-3, the V gene TRBV7-7; there is no DNA to check the TCRdb D call of TRBD2. CDR1 and CDR2 from the germline V gene are SSHAT and FNYEAQ (reference sequence). The CDR3 totals 15 residues. The CDR3 spells CASSLVAGGPDTQYF.

The gene calls are TRBV11-1 and TRBJ2-4; the D call from TCRdb, TRBD1, cannot be confirmed without DNA. Germline V CDR1 and CDR2: SGHAT, FQDESV (reference sequence). The CDR3 covers 18 residues. The CDR3 here is CASTSITQTGGAKNIQYF.

The V and J genes are TRBV7-6 and TRBJ2-2; TCRdb's D gene call, TRBD1, goes unchecked for lack of DNA. Germline V gene lookup returns CDR1 SGHVS and CDR2 FNYEAQ. This CDR3 has 15 residues. The CDR3 here is CASSRGQGITGELFF.

The CDR3 here is CATSRVRQGGEQYF. The V and J genes are TRBV15 and TRBJ2-7; the D call of TRBD1 rests on TCRdb alone, since no DNA is present to check it. Germline V gene sequence: CDR1 LNHNV, CDR2 YYDKDF (reference sequence). The CDR3 length is 14 residues.

This sequence joins TRBV18 and TRBJ2-5. The CDR3 length is 14 residues. Germline V gives CDR1 KGHSH, CDR2 LQKENI. The CDR3 is CASSPRTVQETQYF. The full variable domain, its missing parts supplied by reference TRBV18 and TRBJ2-5, is NAGVMQNPRHLVRRRGQEARLRCSPMKGHSHVYWYRQLPEEGLKFMVYLQKENIIDESGMPKERFSAEFPKEGPSILRIQQVVRGDSAAYFCASSPRTVQETQYFGPGTRLLVL.

The chain carries TRBV4-1 and TRBJ2-2. Germline loops: CDR1 MGHRA, CDR2 YSYEKL. The CDR3 has 15 amino acids. CDR3 in amino acids: CASSQDGYDPGELFF.

The V gene is TRBV9, the J gene TRBJ2-3; TCRdb selects TRBD1, and the lack of DNA leaves this call unchecked. The germline gives CDR1 SGDLS, CDR2 YYNGEE. The CDR3 sequence is 16 residues long. CDR3 region: CASSGRTRGRTDTQYF.

CDR3 sequence: CASSSGGRGETQYF. This chain uses TRBV5-1 with TRBJ2-5; the TCRdb call, TRBD1, lacks DNA for checking. This CDR3 spans 14 amino acids. Germline assignment: CDR1 SGHRS and CDR2 YFSETQ.

The rearrangement joins TRBV11-2 to TRBJ2-2; TCRdb selects TRBD1, and the lack of DNA leaves this call unchecked. The CDR3 extends over 18 amino acids. The germline V gene has CDR1 SGHAT and CDR2 FQNNGV. CDR3 protein: CASSPGTGGFRNTGELFF.

The chain uses TRBV10-3 and TRBJ2-7. The CDR3 has 11 amino acids. Germline V gene data show CDR1 as ENHRY and CDR2 as SYGVKD. The CDR3 sequence: CAISANYEQYF.

V is TRBV10-1 and J is TRBJ2-5. Germline V gives CDR1 WNHNN, CDR2 SYGVQD (reference sequence). The CDR3 runs 14 residues. CDR3 residues: CASSAAQSRETQYF.

This chain uses TRBV6-6 with TRBJ1-1; the TRBD1 assignment by TCRdb is unverifiable without DNA. The germline gives CDR1 MNHNY, CDR2 SVGAGI (reference sequence). The CDR3 runs to 13 residues. This chain's CDR3 is CAITGYGGTEAFF.

This chain connects TRBV12-3 or TRBV12-4 to TRBJ1-6; TCRdb proposes TRBD1, but this gene call is untestable without DNA. The CDR3 loop spans 16 amino acids. The chain's CDR3 is CASSHQPGRNNSPLHF.

The chain links TRBV5-1 to TRBJ2-1. This CDR3 has 13 residues. The V gene's germline CDR1 is SGHRS and CDR2 YFSETQ. CDR3 in amino acids: CASSTTISNEQFF.

The rearrangement links TRBV6-5 to TRBJ1-3; TCRdb picks TRBD1, but there is no DNA to check that call. This CDR3 has 16 amino acids. Germline V gene sequence: CDR1 MNHEY, CDR2 SVGAGI. CDR3 sequence reads: CASSYSGTGVGNTIYF.

CDR3: CASSQPRQGDGANVLTF. The V and J genes are TRBV7-9 and TRBJ2-6; TCRdb gives TRBD1 as the D gene, but with no DNA this cannot be confirmed. Germline V gene data show CDR1 as SEHNR and CDR2 as FQNEAQ (reference sequence). The CDR3 spans 17 residues.

The chain recombines TRBV5-1 with TRBJ2-3; TCRdb designates TRBD1, a call that cannot be tested without DNA. Germline V gene data show CDR1 as SGHRS and CDR2 as YFSETQ. CDR3 size: 15 residues. The CDR3 spells CASTGGAGPRDTQYF.

The rearrangement joins TRBV6-2 or TRBV6-3 to TRBJ2-7; TCRdb's D call of TRBD2 is untestable without DNA. Germline V gene sequence: CDR1 MNHEY, CDR2 SVGEGT. The CDR3 contains 15 residues. The CDR3 sequence: CASSYSSAGTYEQYF.

The chain couples TRBV20-1 to TRBJ1-2; TCRdb outputs TRBD1, but without DNA this stays unchecked. The CDR3 covers 13 residues. Germline values: CDR1 DFQATT, CDR2 SNEGSKA (reference sequence). CDR3 sequence: CSANIQGAGGYTF.

The rearrangement uses TRBV13 and TRBJ2-2. Germline V lookup: CDR1 PRHDT, CDR2 FYEKMQ (reference sequence). The CDR3 extends over 12 amino acids. The CDR3 loop reads CASSEFRRELFF.

The J gene is TRBJ2-1, the V gene TRBV11-2; as DNA is missing, the TRBD2 call by TCRdb cannot be tested. In germline, CDR1 is SGHAT, CDR2 FQNNGV. The CDR3 is 19 amino acids. The CDR3: CASSAYLAGGLSSYNEQFF.

The genes are TRBV5-1 and TRBJ2-3. The CDR3 runs 12 residues. Germline-derived CDR1 and CDR2 are SGHRS and YFSETQ. This CDR3 reads CASSLSVDTQYF.

This chain uses TRBV3-1 with TRBJ1-6; TCRdb designates TRBD1, a call that cannot be tested without DNA. The CDR3 extends over 12 amino acids. CDR1 and CDR2 (germline): LGHDT, YNNKEL (reference sequence). The CDR3 sequence: CASSLPQGTLHF. The entire variable domain, with the rest obtained from reference TRBV3-1 and TRBJ1-6, is as follows: DTAVSQTPKYLVTQMGNDKSIKCEQNLGHDTMYWYKQDSKKFLKIMFSYNNKELIINETVPNRFSPKSPDKAHLNLHINSLELGDSAVYFCASSLPQGTLHFGNGTRLTVT.

Here the CDR3 reads CSARAPSGTSGGAANSDTQYF. This chain links TRBV20-1 with TRBJ2-3; without DNA, the TCRdb call of TRBD2 cannot be checked. This CDR3 has 21 residues. The V gene's germline CDR1 is DFQATT and CDR2 SNEGSKA (reference sequence).

This sequence joins TRBV6-5 and TRBJ2-1. The CDR3 is made up of 16 amino acids. Germline V gene lookup returns CDR1 MNHEY and CDR2 SVGAGI. This CDR3 is CASSLTRVISYNEQFF.

The V call is TRBV18, the J call TRBJ1-1; with no DNA, the TCRdb D assignment of TRBD1 cannot be verified. The CDR3 extends over 17 amino acids. CDR1 KGHSH and CDR2 LQKENI come from the germline V gene. The CDR3 reads CASSPVQGALSVTEAFF.

The chain employs TRBV20-1 and TRBJ1-6; TCRdb returns TRBD1, unconfirmable since there is no DNA. The CDR3 has 15 amino acids. Germline V gene lookup returns CDR1 DFQATT and CDR2 SNEGSKA (reference sequence). This chain's CDR3 is CSARYGQVRNSPLHF.

The rearrangement uses TRBV28 and TRBJ2-5; checking the TCRdb D call of TRBD2 is not possible without DNA. This CDR3 comprises 14 residues. From germline, CDR1 is MDHEN and CDR2 SYDVKM. CDR3: CASRTSGVQETQYF. Variable domain in full (rest from reference TRBV28 and TRBJ2-5): DVKVTQSSRYLVKRTGEKVFLECVQDMDHENMFWYRQDPGLGLRLIYFSYDVKMKEKGDIPEGYSVSREKKERFSLILESASTNQTSMYLCASRTSGVQETQYFGPGTRLLVL.

The chain is built from TRBV7-9 and TRBJ2-1; as DNA is missing, the TRBD1 call by TCRdb cannot be tested. Germline values: CDR1 SEHNR, CDR2 FQNEAQ (reference sequence). The length of the CDR3 is 16 residues. The CDR3 loop reads CASTHTGGPKADEQFF.

V gene TRBV6-1 combines with J gene TRBJ2-1; TCRdb selects TRBD2, and the lack of DNA leaves this call unchecked. The CDR3 sequence is 12 residues long. Germline values: CDR1 MNHNS, CDR2 SASEGT. The CDR3 here is CASGASGNEQFF.

V is TRBV6-1 and J is TRBJ2-7; TCRdb reports TRBD2, a call that lacks DNA to check it against. Germline V gene sequence: CDR1 MNHNS, CDR2 SASEGT. The CDR3 consists of 15 residues. CDR3 loop: CASSRLMGAEYEQYF.